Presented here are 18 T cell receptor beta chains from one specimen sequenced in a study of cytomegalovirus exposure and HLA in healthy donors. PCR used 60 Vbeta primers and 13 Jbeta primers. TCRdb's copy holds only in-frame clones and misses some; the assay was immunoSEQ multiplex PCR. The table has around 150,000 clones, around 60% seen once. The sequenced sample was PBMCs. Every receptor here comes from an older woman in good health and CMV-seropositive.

The CDR3 region has the DNA TGTGCCAGCAACCAGGGCTATGAGCAGTACTTC. Its protein is CASNQGYEQYF. This chain connects TRBV21-1 to TRBJ2-7; the listed D gene, TRBD1, was not tested against the DNA. TRBV21-1 is reported as a pseudogene. The CDR3 sequence is 11 residues long.

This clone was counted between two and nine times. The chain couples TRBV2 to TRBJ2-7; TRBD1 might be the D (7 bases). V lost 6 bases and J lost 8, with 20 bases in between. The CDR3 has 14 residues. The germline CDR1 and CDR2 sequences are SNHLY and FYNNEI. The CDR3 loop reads CASRTTGRLGKQYF. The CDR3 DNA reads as TGTGCCAGCAGGACGACAGGGAGGCTGGGAAAGCAGTACTTC.

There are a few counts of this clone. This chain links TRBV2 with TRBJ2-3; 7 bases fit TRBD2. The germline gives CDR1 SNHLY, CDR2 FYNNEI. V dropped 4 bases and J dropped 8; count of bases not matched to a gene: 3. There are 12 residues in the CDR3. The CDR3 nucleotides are TGTGCCAGCAGTGGGACTAGTTTTACGCAGTATTTT. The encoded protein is CASSGTSFTQYF.

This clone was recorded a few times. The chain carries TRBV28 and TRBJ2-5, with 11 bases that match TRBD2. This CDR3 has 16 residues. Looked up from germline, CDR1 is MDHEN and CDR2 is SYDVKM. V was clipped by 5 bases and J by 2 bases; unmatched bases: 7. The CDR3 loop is CASSTPGLAVQETQYF. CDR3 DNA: TGTGCCAGCAGTACACCGGGACTAGCGGTTCAAGAGACCCAGTACTTC.

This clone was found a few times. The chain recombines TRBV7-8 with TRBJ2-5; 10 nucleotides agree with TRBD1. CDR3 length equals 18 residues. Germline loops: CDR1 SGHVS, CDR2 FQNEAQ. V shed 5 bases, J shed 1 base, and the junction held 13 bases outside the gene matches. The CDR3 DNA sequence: TGTGCCAGCAGCACCTGGGACAGGGGACCGGACCTCCAAGAGACCCAGTACTTC. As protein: CASSTWDRGPDLQETQYF.

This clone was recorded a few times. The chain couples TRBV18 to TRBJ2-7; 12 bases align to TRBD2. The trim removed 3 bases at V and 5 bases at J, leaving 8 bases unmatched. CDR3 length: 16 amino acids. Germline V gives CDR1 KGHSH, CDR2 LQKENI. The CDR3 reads CASSPRTTSGRDEQYF. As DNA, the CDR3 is TGTGCCAGCTCACCGAGAACGACTAGCGGGAGAGACGAGCAGTACTTC.

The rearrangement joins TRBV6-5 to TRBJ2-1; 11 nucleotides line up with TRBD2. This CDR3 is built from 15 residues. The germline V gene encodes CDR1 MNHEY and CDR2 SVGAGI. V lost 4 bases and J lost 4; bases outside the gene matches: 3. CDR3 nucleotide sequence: TGTGCCAGCAGTTTGACTAGCGGGGCTTACAATGAGCAGTTCTTC. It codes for CASSLTSGAYNEQFF.

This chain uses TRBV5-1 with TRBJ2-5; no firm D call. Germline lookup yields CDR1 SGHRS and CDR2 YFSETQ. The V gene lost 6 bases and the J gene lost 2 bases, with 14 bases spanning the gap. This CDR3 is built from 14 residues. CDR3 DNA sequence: TGCGCCAGCACTGACTTCGATATGCAAGAGACCCAGTACTTC. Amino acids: CASTDFDMQETQYF. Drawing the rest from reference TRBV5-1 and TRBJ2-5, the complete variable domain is KAGVTQTPRYLIKTRGQQVTLSCSPISGHRSVSWYQQTPGQGLQFLFEYFSETQRNKGNFPGRFSGRQFSNSRSEMNVSTLELGDSALYLCASTDFDMQETQYFGPGTRLLVL.

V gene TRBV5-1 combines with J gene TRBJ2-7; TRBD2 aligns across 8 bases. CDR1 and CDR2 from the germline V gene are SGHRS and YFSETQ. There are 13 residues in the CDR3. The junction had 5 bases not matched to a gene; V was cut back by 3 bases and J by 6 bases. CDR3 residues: CASSSGTRGEQYF. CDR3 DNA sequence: TGCGCCAGCAGCTCCGGGACTAGGGGCGAGCAGTACTTC. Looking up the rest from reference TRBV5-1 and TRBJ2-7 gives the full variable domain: KAGVTQTPRYLIKTRGQQVTLSCSPISGHRSVSWYQQTPGQGLQFLFEYFSETQRNKGNFPGRFSGRQFSNSRSEMNVSTLELGDSALYLCASSSGTRGEQYFGPGTRLTVT.

In DNA form, the CDR3 reads TGTGCCAGCAGCCCTGGAGTGGGTTACGAGCAGTACTTC. Translating it yields CASSPGVGYEQYF. This sequence joins TRBV7-3 and TRBJ2-7; D unresolved. The V end was cut by 5 bases, the J end by 4 bases, with 12 bases between. Germline loops: CDR1 SGHTA, CDR2 FQGTGA. The CDR3 sequence is 13 residues long.

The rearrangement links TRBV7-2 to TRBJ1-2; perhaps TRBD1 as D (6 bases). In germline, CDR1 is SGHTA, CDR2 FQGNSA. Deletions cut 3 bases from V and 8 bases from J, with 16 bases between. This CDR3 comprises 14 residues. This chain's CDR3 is CASSFAPGDTGYTF. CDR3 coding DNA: TGTGCCAGCAGCTTTGCCCCAGGGGACACGGGCTACACCTTC. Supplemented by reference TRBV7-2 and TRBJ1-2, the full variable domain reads GAGVSQSPSNKVTEKGKDVELRCDPISGHTALYWYRQSLGQGLEFLIYFQGNSAPDKSGLPSDRFSAERTGGSVSTLTIQRTQQEDSAVYLCASSFAPGDTGYTFGSGTRLTVV.

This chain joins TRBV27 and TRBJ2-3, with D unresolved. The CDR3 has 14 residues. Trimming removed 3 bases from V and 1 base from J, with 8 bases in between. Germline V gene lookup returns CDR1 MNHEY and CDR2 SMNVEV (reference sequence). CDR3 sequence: CASSFLRGTDTQYF. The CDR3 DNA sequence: TGTGCCAGCAGTTTCCTTCGAGGCACAGATACGCAGTATTTT.

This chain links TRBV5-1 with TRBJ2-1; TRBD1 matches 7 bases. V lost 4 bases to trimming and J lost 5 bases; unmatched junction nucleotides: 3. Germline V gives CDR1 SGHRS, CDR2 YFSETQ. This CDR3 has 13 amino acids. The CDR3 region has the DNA TGCGCCAGCAGCACTGGACAGGACAATGAGCAGTTCTTC. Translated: CASSTGQDNEQFF.

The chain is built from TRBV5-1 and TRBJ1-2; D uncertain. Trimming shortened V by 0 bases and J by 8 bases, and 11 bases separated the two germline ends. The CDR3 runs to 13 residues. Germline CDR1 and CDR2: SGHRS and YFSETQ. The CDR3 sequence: CASSLAVRRGYTF. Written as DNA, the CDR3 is TGCGCCAGCAGCTTGGCTGTCCGTCGGGGCTACACCTTC.

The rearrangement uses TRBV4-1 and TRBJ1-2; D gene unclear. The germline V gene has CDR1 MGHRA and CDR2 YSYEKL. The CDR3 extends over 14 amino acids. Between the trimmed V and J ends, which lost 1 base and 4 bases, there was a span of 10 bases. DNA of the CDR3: TGCGCCAGCAGCCAAGGAGGATACGGCTATGGCTACACCTTC. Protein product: CASSQGGYGYGYTF.

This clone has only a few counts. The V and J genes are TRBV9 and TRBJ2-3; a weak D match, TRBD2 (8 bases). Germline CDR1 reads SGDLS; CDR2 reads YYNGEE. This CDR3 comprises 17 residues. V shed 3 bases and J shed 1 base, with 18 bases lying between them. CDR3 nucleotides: TGTGCCAGCAGCGCGAGGGGGCGTAGCGGGGGCACAGATACGCAGTATTTT. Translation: CASSARGRSGGTDTQYF.

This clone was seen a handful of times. The CDR3 bases are TGTGCCAGCAGTTACCCCTCCCCTGAAGCTTTCTTT. Amino acids: CASSYPSPEAFF. The chain carries TRBV6-6 and TRBJ1-1; D gene uncertain. Trimming took 2 bases from V and 6 from J, leaving 7 bases between them. Germline V gene data show CDR1 as MNHNY and CDR2 as SVGAGI (reference sequence). The CDR3 covers 12 residues.

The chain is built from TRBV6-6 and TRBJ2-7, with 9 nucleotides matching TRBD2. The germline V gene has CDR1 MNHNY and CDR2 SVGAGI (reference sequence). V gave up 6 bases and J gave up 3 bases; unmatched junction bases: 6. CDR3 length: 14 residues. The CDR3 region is CASRSLAGGYEQYF. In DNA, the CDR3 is TGTGCCAGCAGGTCACTAGCGGGCGGCTACGAGCAGTACTTC.